One sample yielded the 2 T cell receptor beta chains listed below, sequenced in a study of blood T cell repertoires in COVID-19. The assay was immunoSEQ multiplex PCR, and TCRdb's table has in-frame clones only and misses some. The sample carries roughly 190,000 clones, under 80% recorded once. Sequences were obtained from peripheral blood. These receptors were collected from a woman aged 45 to 65 with acute or convalescent COVID-19.

The chain couples TRBV20-1 to TRBJ1-2; 7 bases match TRBD1. J lost 12 bases, V lost 7 bases, and 5 bases had no gene match. The germline V gene has CDR1 DFQATT and CDR2 SNEGSKA (reference sequence). This CDR3 has 9 amino acids. CDR3 nucleotide sequence: TGCAGTGTTTTGACAGGGAACACCTTC. Its translation is CSVLTGNTF.

V and J are TRBV23-1 and TRBJ1-2, with D possibly being TRBD1 (5 bases). TRBV23-1 is an open reading frame, and its role is uncertain. The CDR3 totals 14 residues. The ends were cut back, 5 bases at V and 1 base at J, with 11 bases in the middle. This CDR3 is CASSSTRVNYGYTF. Written as DNA, the CDR3 is TGCGCCAGCAGTTCCACCAGGGTTAACTATGGCTACACCTTC.